Following are 29 T cell receptor beta chains from one sample sequenced in a study of blood T cell repertoires in COVID-19. Clones were sequenced by immunoSEQ multiplex PCR, and TCRdb holds only the in-frame ones, with some missing. This sample has about 56,000 clones, with 75% to 90% found just once. Sequencing was done on a sample of peripheral blood. The receptors were sampled from a woman aged 55 to 70 with COVID-19, enrolled during active disease.

DNA for the CDR3: TGCGCCAGCAGCCAAGATCGGGGAATGGCCTACAATGAGCAGTTCTTC. Protein product: CASSQDRGMAYNEQFF. The genes are TRBV4-3 and TRBJ2-1; tentatively, D is TRBD2 (5 bases). Trimming pared 0 bases from V and 2 bases from J, leaving 11 bases between. The germline V gene has CDR1 LGHNA and CDR2 YSLEER. The CDR3 length is 16 residues.

The CDR3 DNA is TGTGCCAGCAGCCCGGACAGTGGGTATAATTCACCCCTCCACTTT. It is translated as CASSPDSGYNSPLHF. The rearrangement uses TRBV7-2 and TRBJ1-6, with D maybe TRBD1 (6 bases). CDR1 is SGHTA, CDR2 FQGNSA, per germline. This CDR3 contains 15 residues. The V end lost 5 bases, the J end lost 4 bases, and 12 bases lay between the germline ends.

V usage is TRBV27 and J usage is TRBJ2-3; TRBD2 agrees at 14 bases. The germline gives CDR1 MNHEY, CDR2 SMNVEV (reference sequence). The CDR3 covers 17 residues. With 5 bases clipped from V and 1 base from J, the junction kept 5 bases outside the gene matches. The CDR3: CASSLRTSGGRTDTQYF. The DNA for the CDR3 is TGTGCCAGCAGTCTCCGGACTAGCGGGGGGCGCACAGATACGCAGTATTTT.

The rearrangement links TRBV19 to TRBJ2-5, with 10 nucleotides matching TRBD2. Per the germline V gene, CDR1 is LNHDA and CDR2 is SQIVND (reference sequence). The length of the CDR3 is 13 residues. Trimming removed 6 bases from V and 4 bases from J; junction bases left unmatched: 2. The CDR3 bases are TGTGCCAGTAGCTTAGCGGGAGGAGAGACCCAGTACTTC. This encodes CASSLAGGETQYF.

The V and J genes are TRBV6-5 and TRBJ1-5, with a weak D call TRBD1 (6 bases). This CDR3 comprises 15 residues. Germline V lookup: CDR1 MNHEY, CDR2 SVGAGI. Trimming pared 0 bases from V and 2 bases from J, leaving 8 bases between. CDR3 bases: TGTGCCAGCAGTTACTCGGCAGGGGGCAATCAGCCCCAGCATTTT. Translation gives CASSYSAGGNQPQHF.

The V call is TRBV6-4, the J call TRBJ2-3; D may be TRBD1 (6 bases). The CDR3 runs to 15 residues. Germline loops: CDR1 MRHNA, CDR2 SNTAGT. Trimming shortened V by 6 bases and J by 5 bases, and 18 bases separated the two germline ends. The CDR3 spells CASSIQGSPGDTQYF. In nucleotides, the CDR3 is TGTGCCAGCAGCATCCAGGGGTCCCCGGGAGATACGCAGTATTTT.

The chain has TRBV9 and TRBJ2-2; D is unresolved. Per germline, CDR1 SGDLS and CDR2 YYNGEE. V lost 2 bases to trimming and J lost 5 bases, with 4 bases between them. The CDR3 totals 12 residues. The CDR3 spells CASSVRTGELFF. The CDR3 region has the DNA TGTGCCAGCAGCGTTCGGACCGGGGAGCTGTTTTTT.

V and J are TRBV6-5 and TRBJ1-5, with TRBD1 identical over 8 bases. Germline CDR1 is MNHEY and CDR2 is SVGAGI. The CDR3 covers 15 residues. The trim removed 4 bases at V and 4 bases at J, leaving 6 bases unmatched. The CDR3 DNA sequence: TGTGCCAGCAGTTGGGGGACAGGCGCTAATCAGCCCCAGCATTTT. Amino acids: CASSWGTGANQPQHF.

The rearrangement joins TRBV6-5 to TRBJ1-2; 8 bases fit TRBD1. V was clipped by 5 bases and J by 4 bases; unmatched bases: 9. Germline-derived CDR1 and CDR2 are MNHEY and SVGAGI. The CDR3 is 15 residues long. CDR3 nucleotide sequence: TGTGCCAGCAGTCAACTGACAGGGGCCGCCTATGGCTACACCTTC. The encoded protein is CASSQLTGAAYGYTF.

This sequence joins TRBV11-2 and TRBJ2-7, with D perhaps TRBD1 (6 bases). Trimming took off 5 bases at V and 0 bases at J, with 23 bases between the two ends. The CDR3 has 18 amino acids. Germline CDR1 reads SGHAT; CDR2 reads FQNNGV. CDR3 sequence (DNA): TGTGCCAGCAGCACCTTCTCCGGGACATCTTTTAACTCCTACGAGCAGTACTTC. This translates into CASSTFSGTSFNSYEQYF.

The chain uses TRBV11-2 and TRBJ1-2; D unresolved. V lost 0 bases and J lost 8, with 13 bases in between. The CDR3 spans 14 residues. Germline values: CDR1 SGHAT, CDR2 FQNNGV. The CDR3 DNA is TGTGCCAGCAGCTTAGATGTGGCAGGTTTAGGCTACACCTTC. Residues: CASSLDVAGLGYTF.

The CDR3 DNA sequence: TGTGCCAGCAGTGAGGCGGCAGTTAATGAAAAACTGTTTTTT. It yields the protein CASSEAAVNEKLFF. The rearrangement uses TRBV2 and TRBJ1-4; D not certain. Germline values: CDR1 SNHLY, CDR2 FYNNEI. CDR3 size: 14 residues. With 3 bases removed from V and 4 bases from J, the gap between germline ends came to 9 bases.

This clone showed up just once. The chain has TRBV11-3 and TRBJ2-7; D may be TRBD2 (5 bases). With 1 base removed from V and 7 bases from J, the gap between germline ends came to 5 bases. Per the germline V gene, CDR1 is SGHNT and CDR2 is YENEEA. This CDR3 has 11 residues. In DNA, the CDR3 is TGTGCCAGCAGCTTAGCGGGGGAGCAGTACTTC. Its protein product is CASSLAGEQYF. The variable domain in full, completed from reference TRBV11-3 and TRBJ2-7, reads EAGVVQSPRYKIIEKKQPVAFWCNPISGHNTLYWYLQNLGQGPELLIRYENEEAVDDSQLPKDRFSAERLKGVDSTLKIQPAELGDSAVYLCASSLAGEQYFGPGTRLTVT.

The genes are TRBV27 and TRBJ2-5; TRBD1 aligns across 7 bases. CDR3 size: 14 residues. The trim removed 5 bases at V and 0 bases at J, leaving 3 bases unmatched. Germline CDR1 and CDR2: MNHEY and SMNVEV (reference sequence). CDR3 sequence: CASSDGTDQETQYF. As DNA, the CDR3 is TGTGCCAGCAGTGACGGGACAGACCAAGAGACCCAGTACTTC.

This clone is a singleton in its sample. The V and J genes are TRBV6-5 and TRBJ1-1; TRBD1 matches 7 bases. Germline CDR1 reads MNHEY; CDR2 reads SVGAGI. CDR3 length: 13 amino acids. The junction had 3 bases not matched to a gene; V was cut back by 0 bases and J by 8 bases. The CDR3 DNA follows: TGTGCCAGCAGTTACTCAAGGGGGCTAGAAGCTTTCTTT. Protein sequence: CASSYSRGLEAFF.

This clone was seen a few times. The genes are TRBV11-2 and TRBJ2-7; 7 nucleotides agree with TRBD1. The length of the CDR3 is 16 residues. Germline CDR1 reads SGHAT; CDR2 reads FQNNGV. Trimming removed 5 bases from V and 2 bases from J; junction bases left unmatched: 12. CDR3 DNA: TGTGCCAGCAGCCAAGACGTGGACAGGAGAGCCTACGAGCAGTACTTC. Its protein product is CASSQDVDRRAYEQYF.

The chain is built from TRBV5-4 and TRBJ2-5; 7 nucleotides agree with TRBD1. The CDR3 covers 14 residues. V lost 4 bases and J lost 5; bases outside the gene matches: 8. The germline gives CDR1 SGHNT, CDR2 YYREEE (reference sequence). CDR3 residues: CASSPGTAEETQYF. The CDR3 region has the DNA TGTGCCAGCAGCCCCGGGACAGCGGAGGAGACCCAGTACTTC.

The CDR3 reads CASSSGTSGRALGYNEQFF. CDR3 DNA: TGTGCCAGCAGTTCCGGGACTAGCGGGAGGGCTCTCGGCTACAATGAGCAGTTCTTC. V gene TRBV7-7 combines with J gene TRBJ2-1; TRBD2 matches 16 bases. Germline CDR1 and CDR2: SSHAT and FNYEAQ (reference sequence). Unmatched junction bases numbered 11, after V lost 6 bases and J lost 3 bases. CDR3 length: 19 residues.

The V and J genes are TRBV19 and TRBJ2-1, with 13 bases fitting TRBD2. The CDR3 has 14 residues. The trim removed 6 bases at V and 15 bases at J, leaving 11 bases unmatched. Germline V gene lookup returns CDR1 LNHDA and CDR2 SQIVND (reference sequence). The CDR3 nucleotides are TGTGCCAGTAGACCCGACGGACTAGCGGGAGCGCGGTTCTTC. Translation gives CASRPDGLAGARFF. The variable domain in full, with the rest retrieved from reference TRBV19 and TRBJ2-1, is DGGITQSPKYLFRKEGQNVTLSCEQNLNHDAMYWYRQDPGQGLRLIYYSQIVNDFQKGDIAEGYSVSREKKESFPLTVTSAQKNPTAFYLCASRPDGLAGARFFGPGTRLTVL.

V usage is TRBV15 and J usage is TRBJ2-7; the D gene is possibly TRBD2 (5 bases). Germline values: CDR1 LNHNV, CDR2 YYDKDF (reference sequence). Trimming took off 4 bases at V and 8 bases at J, with 18 bases between the two ends. The CDR3 has 14 residues. The DNA of the CDR3 is TGTGCCACCAGCATGCCCGGCGGCGGGCAACAGCAGTACTTC. It is translated as CATSMPGGGQQQYF.

This clone appeared a single time. This chain connects TRBV6-5 to TRBJ2-3, with D possibly TRBD2 on 6 matching bases. V was clipped by 7 bases and J by 3 bases, with 17 bases between them. This CDR3 is 15 amino acids long. Germline V CDR1 and CDR2: MNHEY, SVGAGI. The CDR3 coding sequence is TGTGCCAGCAAGGATCGGGAGTTGCATACAGATACGCAGTATTTT. Its translation: CASKDRELHTDTQYF.

This clone was seen once. One end of the junction varies from germline; a read error may be responsible. The chain employs TRBV6-1 and TRBJ1-1; D may be TRBD1 (5 bases). From germline, CDR1 is MNHNS and CDR2 SASEGT. This CDR3 has 14 amino acids. The CDR3, as DNA: TGTGCCAGCAGGGAAGGGGTGGTCAGGAATGAAGCTTTCTTT. Translation gives CASREGVVRNEAFF.

V and J are TRBV5-5 and TRBJ2-7; 7 bases match TRBD1. Trimming took 4 bases from V and 3 from J; bases not matched to a gene: 16. This CDR3 is built from 17 residues. Germline V CDR1 and CDR2: SGHKS, YYEKEE (reference sequence). The CDR3 coding sequence is TGTGCCAGCAGCCGGATACAGGGGAACCCGTCCCTCTACGAGCAGTACTTC. This gives the protein CASSRIQGNPSLYEQYF.

This chain joins TRBV30 and TRBJ2-3; unclear D gene. The CDR3 consists of 13 residues. V was clipped by 3 bases and J by 2 bases, with 9 bases between them. CDR1 and CDR2 (germline): GTSNPN, SVGIG (reference sequence). The CDR3 is CAWRLGVTDTQYF. The CDR3 DNA reads TGTGCCTGGAGACTTGGAGTCACAGATACGCAGTATTTT.

This chain joins TRBV7-9 and TRBJ2-5; the match to TRBD2 covers 9 bases. V trimming: 3 bases; J trimming: 4 bases; junction bases outside the gene matches: 6. The CDR3 is made up of 15 amino acids. CDR1 and CDR2 from the germline V gene are SEHNR and FQNEAQ (reference sequence). The CDR3 loop reads CASSLQLAGRETQYF. CDR3 in DNA: TGTGCCAGCAGCTTGCAACTAGCGGGCAGAGAGACCCAGTACTTC.

The rearrangement joins TRBV30 to TRBJ2-1; D is perhaps TRBD1 (7 bases). Trimming took off 3 bases at V and 9 bases at J, with 15 bases between the two ends. Germline V gives CDR1 GTSNPN, CDR2 SVGIG (reference sequence). This CDR3 has 13 amino acids. This CDR3 is CAWSRGDGREQFF. The CDR3 DNA reads TGTGCCTGGAGCAGGGGGGACGGACGTGAGCAGTTCTTC. Full variable domain (outside the CDR3, taken from reference TRBV30 and TRBJ2-1): SQTIHQWPATLVQPVGSPLSLECTVEGTSNPNLYWYRQAAGRGLQLLFYSVGIGQISSEVPQNLSASRPQDRQFILSSKKLLLSDSGFYLCAWSRGDGREQFFGPGTRLTVL.

The table lists this clone with many counts. For the CDR3, the DNA is TGTGCCAGCAGCTTCCCTCTCACTGAAGCTTTCTTT. It yields the protein CASSFPLTEAFF. The chain joins TRBV7-9 to TRBJ1-1; unclear D gene. Germline CDR1 reads SEHNR; CDR2 reads FQNEAQ (reference sequence). Trimming left V 3 bases short and J 4 bases short, with 6 bases between. The CDR3 sequence is 12 residues long.

This chain uses TRBV11-3 with TRBJ1-1, with D perhaps matching TRBD1 (6 bases). CDR3 size: 14 residues. Germline V gives CDR1 SGHNT, CDR2 YENEEA. Trimming shortened V by 4 bases and J by 5 bases, and 14 bases separated the two germline ends. Here the CDR3 reads CASSSGGPRTEAFF. The CDR3 nucleotides are TGTGCCAGCAGCTCGGGGGGCCCCCGGACTGAAGCTTTCTTT.

The chain combines TRBV19 with TRBJ1-5; 8 positions agree with TRBD1. The CDR3 runs to 15 residues. CDR1 is LNHDA and CDR2 is SQIVND in the germline V gene (reference sequence). V shed 4 bases and J 0 bases; nucleotides not matched to a gene: 2. The CDR3 region has the DNA TGTGCCAGTAGTAGGACAGGGTATAGCAATCAGCCCCAGCATTTT. Its protein product is CASSRTGYSNQPQHF.